Listed below are T cell receptor beta chains from one sample, sequenced in a study of monozygotic twins with inflammatory bowel disease. Reanalyzing the 5' RACE reads, TCRdb keeps one entry per CDR3 protein, without DNA. This specimen shows a few hundred thousand distinct CDR3 sequences; the ten leading clones hold 5% to 6%. Sequencing was carried out using blood. The receptor source for this set is a human donor with ulcerative colitis or Crohn's disease, or a healthy co-twin of an affected twin (not recorded which). CDR3s include the opening cysteine and the closing phenylalanine or tryptophan.

j_call: TRBJ2-5
v_call: TRBV15
cdr3_aa: CATSERGETQYF

j_call: TRBJ2-7
v_call: TRBV10-2
cdr3_aa: CASSESRLAGEQYF

j_call: TRBJ2-1
v_call: TRBV5-6
cdr3_aa: CASRAGISVTYNEQFF

j_call: TRBJ2-3
v_call: TRBV9
cdr3_aa: CASSVDSPSTDTQYF

j_call: TRBJ2-1
v_call: TRBV18
cdr3_aa: CASGHNNEQFF

j_call: TRBJ1-1
v_call: TRBV27
cdr3_aa: CASSIQGGMSEAFF

j_call: TRBJ2-4
v_call: TRBV15
cdr3_aa: CATSREAGEGDIQYF

j_call: TRBJ1-1
v_call: TRBV9
cdr3_aa: CASSGPTGAMNTEAFF

j_call: TRBJ2-3
v_call: TRBV4-2
cdr3_aa: CASSQEWTDTQYF

j_call: TRBJ2-5
v_call: TRBV5-1
cdr3_aa: CASSLKPGQGAETQYF

j_call: TRBJ2-7
v_call: TRBV4-1
cdr3_aa: CASSQGVDSYEQYF

j_call: TRBJ2-3
v_call: TRBV7-3
cdr3_aa: CASSPGGLAGENTQYF

j_call: TRBJ2-1
v_call: TRBV27
cdr3_aa: CASSLLRGATLMNEQFF

j_call: TRBJ2-3
v_call: TRBV12-5
cdr3_aa: CASGLRGQSTDTQYF

j_call: TRBJ2-5
v_call: TRBV12-3/TRBV12-4
cdr3_aa: CASSMTSGTMQETQYF

j_call: TRBJ2-2
v_call: TRBV20-1
cdr3_aa: CSASEWTSGRAGELFF

j_call: TRBJ2-5
v_call: TRBV6-2/TRBV6-3
cdr3_aa: CASSYAETQYF

j_call: TRBJ1-6
v_call: TRBV7-2
cdr3_aa: CASSPGVVRSPLHF

j_call: TRBJ1-1
v_call: TRBV30
cdr3_aa: CAWSGNWVTEAFF

j_call: TRBJ2-1
v_call: TRBV7-2
cdr3_aa: CASGAGNDEQFF

j_call: TRBJ1-5
v_call: TRBV20-1
cdr3_aa: CSARDLGQVTNQPQHF

j_call: TRBJ2-1
v_call: TRBV5-1
cdr3_aa: CASRSPGRDRFFEQFF

j_call: TRBJ2-1
v_call: TRBV6-1
cdr3_aa: CASTRLVGVVHEQFF

j_call: TRBJ2-5
v_call: TRBV20-1
cdr3_aa: CSARDDRELQETQYF

j_call: TRBJ1-1
v_call: TRBV12-3/TRBV12-4
cdr3_aa: CASSLGREAFF

j_call: TRBJ1-6
v_call: TRBV5-1
cdr3_aa: CASSLAGTEYSPLHF

j_call: TRBJ1-5
v_call: TRBV7-2
cdr3_aa: CASRHAGNGQPQHF

j_call: TRBJ1-5
v_call: TRBV7-3
cdr3_aa: CASSLLLWSNQPQHF

j_call: TRBJ2-1
v_call: TRBV27
cdr3_aa: CASRDRGLSLDEQFF